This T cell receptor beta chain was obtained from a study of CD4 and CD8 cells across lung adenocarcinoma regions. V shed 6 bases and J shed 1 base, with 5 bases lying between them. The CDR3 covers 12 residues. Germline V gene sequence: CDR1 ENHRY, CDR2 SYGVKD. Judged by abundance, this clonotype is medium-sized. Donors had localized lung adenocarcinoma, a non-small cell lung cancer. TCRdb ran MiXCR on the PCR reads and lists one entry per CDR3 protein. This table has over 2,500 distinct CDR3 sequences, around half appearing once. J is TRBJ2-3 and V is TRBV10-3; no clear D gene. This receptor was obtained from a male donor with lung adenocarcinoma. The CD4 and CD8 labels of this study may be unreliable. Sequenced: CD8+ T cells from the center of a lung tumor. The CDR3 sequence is CAIRAGTDTQYF. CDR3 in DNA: TGTGCCATCAGGGCTGGCACAGATACGCAGTATTTT.